What follows is one T cell receptor (beta chain) and its context. Its antigen remains unidentified. Base qualities are not at hand, and no much larger clone is one base apart. Whole blood was collected in K2EDTA tubes by collaborating institutions according to the institutions' own protocols. For TCRbeta analysis, collaborators shipped samples as frozen whole blood, isolated PBMCs, or DNA extracted from either of those sample types. This specimen belongs to a study of blood T cell repertoires in COVID-19 (TCRdb year 2020). In the study overall: The collaborator samples originated in the United States, Italy and Spain and spanned the acute and convalescent phases of COVID-19. Subjects who had been exposed to COVID-19, were actively infected with it, or had recovered from it provided the deeply sampled blood TCRbeta repertoires that made up the dataset. Where HLA class I and class II types were available, the types were taken from metadata supplied by the sample provider, not from assay-based typing. Sample metadata almost always included a de-identified subject ID, COVID-19 status, age in years and sex. The material from the prospective study consisted of cDNA or gDNA derived from T cells, B-cell-depleted T cells, or PBMCs. The repertoires were made available in a free public database intended to serve as a resource for research on the immune response to SARS-CoV-2. The samples were drawn from two sources: the first 160 participants of the ongoing ImmuneRACE study, and 950 to 1,500 subjects contributed by 6 global collaborators.

The germline V gene (reference sequence) provides CDR1 SGHAT and CDR2 FQDESV. The V end gives up 5 bases and the J end 5 bases, leaving 9 bases in the junction not matched to a gene. The CDR3 covers 15 residues, taking in both the cysteine and the phenylalanine. Only the CDR3 DNA is retained, 45 bases long and in frame from the first base. Study-wide findings and limitations: The amount of clinical and demographic metadata varied by source and participant and was provided uncurated.

TCRbeta CDR3 regions were amplified from genomic DNA using the immunoSEQ Assay, a bias-controlled multiplex PCR. Processing in the source paper ran as follows. Within the assay, amplification of reference gene primers was used to estimate how many nucleated cells each sample contained. To quantify the absolute abundance of each unique TCRbeta CDR3 rearrangement, sequence reads were collapsed and filtered. For each sample, productive Simpson clonality was calculated as the square root of Simpson's diversity index across productive rearrangements. In its TCRdb copy, this immuneACCESS table keeps in-frame sequences only and misses some clones. Where compared with another copy, unresolved V genes explain less than half of these, and the others have no known cause. The D gene and trimming were derived from the DNA, and the V and J assignments and clone size from that table. The sample table contains about 89,000 clones; only one count was recorded for around 88% of them. The ten largest clones capture roughly 1.2% of the sample.

The sequence came from a man aged 80 or over with active or convalescent COVID-19. Sequencing was carried out using peripheral blood. The chain is assembled from TRBV11-1 and TRBJ2-5; TRBD1 matches 9 bases in the middle. The CDR3 protein: CASSTGTGNVETQYF. The nucleotide sequence reads TGTGCCAGCAGCACCGGGACAGGGAATGTGGAGACCCAGTACTTC.